This T cell receptor beta chain is drawn from a study of response to subunit inactivated influenza vaccine. Deletions cut 2 bases from V and 6 bases from J, with 10 bases between. The CDR3 covers 13 residues. TCRdb used MiXCR to reprocess the RT-PCR reads, holding one entry per CDR3 protein. The repertoire holds around 200,000 distinct CDR3 sequences, with more than 10% as singletons. These data were likewise used in another study, on T cells expressing NK-cell markers. That source reports: UMI-tagged 5'RACE template switching yielded the TCR beta cDNA. Restriction of sorting to alpha-beta TCR T cells was accomplished in several experiments using an anti-gamma-delta TCR antibody. Dominance of the CD3+CD56-NKG2C+ fraction by these clonotypes also held in several donors.

The material was CD8+ T cells sorted from PBMCs, obtained approximately 13 days after vaccination. The TCR was taken from a middle-aged man who received an inactivated influenza vaccine. This sequence joins TRBV12-3 or TRBV12-4 and TRBJ1-2; possibly TRBD1 for D (5 bases). The CDR3: CASSLLGLDGYTF. DNA for the CDR3: TGTGCCAGCAGTTTACTGGGGCTTGATGGCTACACCTTC.